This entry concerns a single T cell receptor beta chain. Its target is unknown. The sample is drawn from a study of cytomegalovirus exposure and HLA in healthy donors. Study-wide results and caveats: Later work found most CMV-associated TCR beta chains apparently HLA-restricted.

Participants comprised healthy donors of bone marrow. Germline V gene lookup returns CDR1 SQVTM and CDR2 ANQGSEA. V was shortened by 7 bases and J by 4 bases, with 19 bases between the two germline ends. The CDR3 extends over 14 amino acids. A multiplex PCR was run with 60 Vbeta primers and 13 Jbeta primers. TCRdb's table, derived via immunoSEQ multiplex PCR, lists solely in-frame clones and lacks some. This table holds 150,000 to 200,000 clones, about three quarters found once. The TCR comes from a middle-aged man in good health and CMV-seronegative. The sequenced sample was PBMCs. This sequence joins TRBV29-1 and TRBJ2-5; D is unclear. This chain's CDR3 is CSAWLFSGVETQYF. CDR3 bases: TGCAGCGCCTGGCTTTTCTCGGGTGTAGAGACCCAGTACTTC.